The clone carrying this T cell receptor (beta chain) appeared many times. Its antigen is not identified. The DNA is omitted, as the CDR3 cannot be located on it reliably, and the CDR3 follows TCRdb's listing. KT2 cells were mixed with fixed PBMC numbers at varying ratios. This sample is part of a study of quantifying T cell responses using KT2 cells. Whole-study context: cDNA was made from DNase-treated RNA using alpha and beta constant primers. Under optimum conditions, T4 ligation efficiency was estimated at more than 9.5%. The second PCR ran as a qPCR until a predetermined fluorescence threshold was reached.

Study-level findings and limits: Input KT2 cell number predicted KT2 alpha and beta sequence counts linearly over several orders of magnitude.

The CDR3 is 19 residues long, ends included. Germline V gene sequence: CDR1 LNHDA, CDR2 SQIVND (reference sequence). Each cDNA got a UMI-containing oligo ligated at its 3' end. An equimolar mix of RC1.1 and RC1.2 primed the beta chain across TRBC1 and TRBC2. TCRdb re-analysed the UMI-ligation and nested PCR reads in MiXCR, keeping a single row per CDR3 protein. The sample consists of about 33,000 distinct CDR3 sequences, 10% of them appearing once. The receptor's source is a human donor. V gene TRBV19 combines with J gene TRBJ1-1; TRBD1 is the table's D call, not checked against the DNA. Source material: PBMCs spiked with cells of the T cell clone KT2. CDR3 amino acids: CASRTTGIAEAFFGQGAFF.